This T cell receptor (beta chain) was captured in a study of OX40 agonist ivuxolimab in advanced cancers. The protocol was immunoSEQ multiplex PCR, while the TCRdb copy is restricted to in-frame clones and leaves out a portion. The data show tens of thousands of clones, with approximately 88% seen just once and roughly 10% held by the top ten. The germline V gene encodes CDR1 MDHEN and CDR2 SYDVKM. V gave up 5 bases and J gave up 0 bases, with 10 bases separating them. The CDR3 totals 14 residues. This clone was seen once. This clonotype was obtained from an adult with an advanced solid tumor such as melanoma, head and neck, liver or kidney cancer. J is TRBJ1-2 and V is TRBV28; D gene unclear. Sequencing used CD4+ or CD8+ T cells sorted from blood, obtained in a trial of the OX40 agonist ivuxolimab. The CDR3 DNA follows: TGTGCCAGCAGTCTGGAATTAGCTAACTATGGCTACACCTTC. This gives the protein CASSLELANYGYTF.